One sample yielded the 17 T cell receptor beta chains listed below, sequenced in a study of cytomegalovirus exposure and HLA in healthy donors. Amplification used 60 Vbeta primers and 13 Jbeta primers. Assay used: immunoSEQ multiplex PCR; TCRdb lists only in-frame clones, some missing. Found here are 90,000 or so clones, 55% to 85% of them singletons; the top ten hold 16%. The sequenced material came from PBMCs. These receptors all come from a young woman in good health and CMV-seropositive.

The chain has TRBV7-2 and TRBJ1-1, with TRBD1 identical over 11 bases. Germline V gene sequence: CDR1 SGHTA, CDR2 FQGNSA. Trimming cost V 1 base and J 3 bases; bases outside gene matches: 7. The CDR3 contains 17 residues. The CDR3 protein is CASSLVGQGARYTEAFF. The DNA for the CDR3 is TGTGCCAGCAGCTTAGTCGGACAGGGGGCGAGGTACACTGAAGCTTTCTTT.

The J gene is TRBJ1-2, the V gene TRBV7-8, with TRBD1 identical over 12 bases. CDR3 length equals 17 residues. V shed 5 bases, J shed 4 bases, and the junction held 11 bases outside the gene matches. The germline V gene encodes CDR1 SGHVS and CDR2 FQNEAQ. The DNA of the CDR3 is TGTGCCAGCAGCCTAGGGACAGGGGGCGCAAATAGCTATGGCTACACCTTC. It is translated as CASSLGTGGANSYGYTF.

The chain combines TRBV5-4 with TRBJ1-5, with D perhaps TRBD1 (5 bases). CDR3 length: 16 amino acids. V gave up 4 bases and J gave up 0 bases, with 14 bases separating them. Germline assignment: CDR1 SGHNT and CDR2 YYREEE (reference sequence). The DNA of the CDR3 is TGTGCCAGCAGCCCTGGAGGGGAGGATAGCAATCAGCCCCAGCATTTT. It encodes CASSPGGEDSNQPQHF.

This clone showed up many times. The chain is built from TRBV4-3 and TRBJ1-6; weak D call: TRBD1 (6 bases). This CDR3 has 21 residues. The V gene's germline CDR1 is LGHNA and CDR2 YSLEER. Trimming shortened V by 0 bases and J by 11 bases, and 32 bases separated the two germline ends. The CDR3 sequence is CASSQDLIGRDTLYPGAPLHF. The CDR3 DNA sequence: TGCGCCAGCAGCCAAGATCTAATAGGTCGGGACACCCTCTATCCTGGAGCACCCCTCCACTTT.

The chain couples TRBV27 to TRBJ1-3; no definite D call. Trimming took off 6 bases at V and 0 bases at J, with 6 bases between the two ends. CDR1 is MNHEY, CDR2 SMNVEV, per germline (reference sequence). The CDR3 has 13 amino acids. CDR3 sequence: CASSVRSGNTIYF. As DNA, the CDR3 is TGTGCCAGCAGCGTCCGCTCTGGAAACACCATATATTTT.

CDR3 DNA: TGTGCCAGTAGCCCGAGGACAGGCACCTACGAGCAGTACTTC. It codes for CASSPRTGTYEQYF. The chain carries TRBV19 and TRBJ2-7; the match to TRBD1 covers 7 bases. There are 14 residues in the CDR3. Germline trimming cut 6 bases from V and 2 bases from J; bases unmatched to any gene: 7. Germline assignment: CDR1 LNHDA and CDR2 SQIVND (reference sequence).

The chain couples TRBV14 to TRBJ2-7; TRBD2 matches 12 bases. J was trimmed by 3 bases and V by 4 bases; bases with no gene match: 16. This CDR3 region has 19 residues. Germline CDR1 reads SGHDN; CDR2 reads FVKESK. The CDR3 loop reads CASSRERWTSGVIGYEQYF. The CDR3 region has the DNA TGTGCCAGCAGCCGAGAAAGGTGGACTAGCGGGGTAATAGGCTACGAGCAGTACTTC.

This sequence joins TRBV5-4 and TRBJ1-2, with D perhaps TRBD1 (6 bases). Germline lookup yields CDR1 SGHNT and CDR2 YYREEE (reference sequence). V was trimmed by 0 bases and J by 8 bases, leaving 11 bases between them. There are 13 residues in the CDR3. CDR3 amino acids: CASSLGTALGYTF. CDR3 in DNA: TGTGCCAGCAGCTTGGGGACAGCGTTAGGCTACACCTTC. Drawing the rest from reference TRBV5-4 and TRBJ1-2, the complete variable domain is ETGVTQSPTHLIKTRGQQVTLRCSSQSGHNTVSWYQQALGQGPQFIFQYYREEENGRGNFPPRFSGLQFPNYSSELNVNALELDDSALYLCASSLGTALGYTFGSGTRLTVV.

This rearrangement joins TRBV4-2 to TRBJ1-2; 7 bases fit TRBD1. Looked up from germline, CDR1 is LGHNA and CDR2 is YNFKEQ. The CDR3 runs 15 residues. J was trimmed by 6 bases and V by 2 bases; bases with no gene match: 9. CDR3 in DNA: TGTGCCAGCAGCCAAAACAGGGGAGTATTCGATGGCTACACCTTC. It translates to CASSQNRGVFDGYTF.

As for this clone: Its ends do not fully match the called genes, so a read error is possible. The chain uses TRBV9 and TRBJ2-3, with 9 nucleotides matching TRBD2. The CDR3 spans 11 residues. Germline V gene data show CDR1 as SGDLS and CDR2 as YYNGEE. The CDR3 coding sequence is TGTGCCAGCAGCTCGCGGGAGGGCCTGGAATTT. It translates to CASSSREGLEF. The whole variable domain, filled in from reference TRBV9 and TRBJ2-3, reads DSGVTQTPKHLITATGQRVTLRCSPRSGDLSVYWYQQSLDQGLQFLIQYYNGEERAKGNILERFSAQQFPDLHSELNLSSLELGDSALYFCASSSREGLEFGPGTRLTVL.

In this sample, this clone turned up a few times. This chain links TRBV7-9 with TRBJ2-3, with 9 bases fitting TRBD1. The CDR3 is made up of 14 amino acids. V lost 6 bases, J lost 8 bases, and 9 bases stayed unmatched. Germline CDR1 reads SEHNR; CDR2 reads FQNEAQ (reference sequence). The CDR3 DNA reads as TGTGCCAGCAGATTCGACAGGGGGAAGGTTACGCAGTATTTT. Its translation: CASRFDRGKVTQYF.

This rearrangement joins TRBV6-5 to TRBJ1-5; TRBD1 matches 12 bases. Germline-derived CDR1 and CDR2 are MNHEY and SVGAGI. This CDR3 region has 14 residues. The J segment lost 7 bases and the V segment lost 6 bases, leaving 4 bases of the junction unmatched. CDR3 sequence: CASSRDRGHQPQHF. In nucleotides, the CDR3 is TGTGCCAGCAGCCGGGACAGGGGGCACCAGCCCCAGCATTTT.

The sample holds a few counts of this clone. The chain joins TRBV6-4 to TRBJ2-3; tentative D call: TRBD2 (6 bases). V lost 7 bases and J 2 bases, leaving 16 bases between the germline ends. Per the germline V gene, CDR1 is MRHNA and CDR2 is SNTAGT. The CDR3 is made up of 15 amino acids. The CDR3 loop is CASTPEAGTTDTQYF. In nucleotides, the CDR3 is TGTGCCAGCACCCCCGAGGCGGGGACCACAGATACGCAGTATTTT.

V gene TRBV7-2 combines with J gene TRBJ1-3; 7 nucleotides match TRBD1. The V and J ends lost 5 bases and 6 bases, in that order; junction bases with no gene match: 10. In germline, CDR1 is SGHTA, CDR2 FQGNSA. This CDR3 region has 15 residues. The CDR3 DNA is TGTGCCAGCAGCCTGAGACAGGGAAGGGCAAACACCATATATTTT. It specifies CASSLRQGRANTIYF.

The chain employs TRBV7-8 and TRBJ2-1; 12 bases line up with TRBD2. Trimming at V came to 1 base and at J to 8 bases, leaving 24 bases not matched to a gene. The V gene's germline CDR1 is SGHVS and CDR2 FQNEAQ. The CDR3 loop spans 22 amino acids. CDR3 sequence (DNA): TGTGCCAGCAGCTTAGTTTTGACCGCAACGGTAGGATTGGCTAGCGGGGGGGATGAGCAGTTCTTC. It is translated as CASSLVLTATVGLASGGDEQFF.

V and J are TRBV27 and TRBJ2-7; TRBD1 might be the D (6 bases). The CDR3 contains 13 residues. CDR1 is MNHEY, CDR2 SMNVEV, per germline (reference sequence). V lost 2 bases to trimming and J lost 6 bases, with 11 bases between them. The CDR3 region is CASSLNRVREQYF. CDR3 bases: TGTGCCAGCAGTTTAAACAGGGTACGCGAGCAGTACTTC.

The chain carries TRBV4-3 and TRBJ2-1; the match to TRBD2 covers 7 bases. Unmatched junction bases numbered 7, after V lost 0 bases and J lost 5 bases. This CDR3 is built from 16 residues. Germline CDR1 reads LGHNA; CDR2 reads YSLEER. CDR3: CASSQDGAGVHNEQFF. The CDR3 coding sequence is TGCGCCAGCAGCCAAGACGGTGCGGGAGTACACAATGAGCAGTTCTTC.